This TCR beta chain was identified in a study of cytomegalovirus exposure and HLA in healthy donors. PCR used 60 Vbeta primers and 13 Jbeta primers. Produced via immunoSEQ multiplex PCR; TCRdb's table is partial and in-frame only. This sample has around 120,000 clones; around 79% occur once, and the top ten carry 6.3%. The CDR3 consists of 14 residues. Unmatched junction bases numbered 4, after V lost 3 bases and J lost 6 bases. Germline V CDR1 and CDR2: MNHEY, SMNVEV (reference sequence). Sequenced sample: PBMCs. This TCR came from a woman aged 40 to 50 in good health and CMV-seronegative. V is TRBV27 and J is TRBJ2-1; TRBD1 aligns across 8 bases. DNA for the CDR3: TGTGCCAGCAGTTTGGACAGGGTCCGCAATGAGCAGTTCTTC. Translated: CASSLDRVRNEQFF.